Listed here is a single T cell receptor (beta chain). These data come from a study of blood T cell repertoires in COVID-19. Some clones are missing from TCRdb's copy, which holds only in-frame ones; the method was immunoSEQ multiplex PCR. The table records about 300,000 clones, roughly 86% of them present only once. The sequenced sample consisted of peripheral blood. The sequence derives from a woman between 25 and 40 years old with COVID-19, enrolled during active disease.

The CDR3 DNA follows: TGTGCCAGCAGCTCAAGACAGGGGCTACGCACAGATACGCAGTATTTT. Translated: CASSSRQGLRTDTQYF. The chain is built from TRBV7-3 and TRBJ2-3; 8 bases line up with TRBD1. Germline CDR1 reads SGHTA; CDR2 reads FQGTGA. The CDR3 length is 16 residues. V shed 4 bases and J 1 base; nucleotides not matched to a gene: 7.